These 21 T cell receptor beta chains originate from one sample sequenced in a study of molecular identifiers for immune sequencing clone quantification. From the PCR reads, TCRdb called clonotypes with MiXCR, one entry per CDR3 protein. The sample consists of approximately 670,000 distinct CDR3 sequences, about 20% of them appearing once. Sequenced sample: naive CD8+ T cells from blood, with Jurkat cell RNA spiked in. Regarding subset: FACS-sorted CD8+CD4-CCR7+CD45RA+ naive T cells. These receptors came from a human donor in good health. Some libraries in this study had Jurkat cell RNA spiked in.

This clonotype was counted ten times or more. The chain is built from TRBV29-1 and TRBJ2-3; 11 bases agree with TRBD2. Germline CDR1 is SQVTM and CDR2 is ANQGSEA. J gave up 0 bases and V 3 bases, and 8 bases lay outside the gene matches. The CDR3 loop spans 17 amino acids. CDR3 nucleotide sequence: TGCAGCGTTGACGGACTAGCGGGCCTCCAAAGCACAGATACGCAGTATTTT. Protein sequence: CSVDGLAGLQSTDTQYF.

The count of this clonotype is one. A read error may be the cause here, since a much bigger clone is one base away. This chain links TRBV25-1 with TRBJ1-1, with a weak D call TRBD1 (6 bases). The CDR3 is made up of 13 amino acids. The V gene's germline CDR1 is MGHDK and CDR2 SYGVNS. The CDR3 sequence is CASTQGLNTEASF. As DNA, the CDR3 is TGTGCCAGCACACAGGGCTTAAACACTGAAGCTTCCTTT.

In its sample, this clonotype was seen many times. The genes are TRBV7-9 and TRBJ2-2; the D gene is possibly TRBD1 (6 bases). The CDR3 is 18 amino acids. V lost 0 bases, J lost 2 bases, and 16 bases lay in between. CDR1 is SEHNR, CDR2 FQNEAQ, per germline (reference sequence). The CDR3 loop is CASSLASTRGGNTGELFF. The CDR3 DNA is TGTGCCAGCAGCTTAGCCTCCACACGAGGGGGAAACACCGGGGAGCTGTTTTTT. Using reference TRBV7-9 and TRBJ2-2 for the parts outside the CDR3, the full variable domain is DTGVSQNPRHKITKRGQNVTFRCDPISEHNRLYWYRQTLGQGPEFLTYFQNEAQLEKSRLLSDRFSAERPKGSFSTLEIQRTEQGDSAMYLCASSLASTRGGNTGELFFGEGSRLTVL.

This clonotype has at least ten counts. The chain carries TRBV11-2 and TRBJ1-1; 7 bases are a match to TRBD1. The CDR3 is made up of 14 amino acids. The germline CDR1 and CDR2 sequences are SGHAT and FQNNGV. J gave up 4 bases and V 1 base, and 3 bases lay outside the gene matches. The CDR3 nucleotides read TGTGCCAGCAGCTTAGTGAAGGGGGCCACTGAAGCTTTCTTT. It yields the protein CASSLVKGATEAFF.

This clonotype was observed at least ten times. The rearrangement links TRBV20-1 to TRBJ2-5; D gene uncertain. Between the trimmed V and J ends, which lost 0 bases and 3 bases, there was a span of 11 bases. Germline CDR1 is DFQATT and CDR2 is SNEGSKA (reference sequence). This CDR3 contains 14 residues. The CDR3 DNA sequence: TGCAGTGCTAGAGATTTACGCAGAGAAGAGACCCAGTACTTC. The encoded protein is CSARDLRREETQYF.

This clonotype was seen many times. This sequence joins TRBV6-2 or TRBV6-3 and TRBJ2-6; 9 bases are a match to TRBD1. The CDR3 totals 18 residues. V lost 6 bases to trimming and J lost 0 bases; unmatched junction nucleotides: 9. Per the germline V gene, CDR1 is MNHEY and CDR2 is SVGEGT. The CDR3 sequence is CASRPGQGRYSGANVLTF. The CDR3, as DNA: TGTGCCAGCAGACCGGGACAGGGTCGATACTCTGGGGCCAACGTCCTGACTTTC.

This chain connects TRBV9 to TRBJ2-1; D is uncertain. The CDR3 contains 16 residues. From germline, CDR1 is SGDLS and CDR2 YYNGEE. V shed 0 bases and J shed 6 bases, with 16 bases lying between them. The CDR3 here is CASSVVPPARGNEQFF. The CDR3 region has the DNA TGTGCCAGCAGCGTAGTCCCGCCGGCCCGCGGCAATGAGCAGTTCTTC.

The V gene is TRBV4-1, the J gene TRBJ2-7; 7 nucleotides line up with TRBD1. The CDR3 runs to 15 residues. Trimming removed 4 bases from V and 2 bases from J; junction bases left unmatched: 8. The germline gives CDR1 MGHRA, CDR2 YSYEKL. The CDR3 bases are TGCGCCAGCAGCCGAGGGGGACAGAGGACCTACGAGCAGTACTTC. This codes for CASSRGGQRTYEQYF.

Only a few counts were recorded for this clonotype. The chain combines TRBV4-1 with TRBJ2-1; 7 positions match TRBD2. Per germline, CDR1 MGHRA and CDR2 YSYEKL. The ends lost 1 base at V and 7 bases at J; junction bases unmatched: 7. The CDR3 runs to 15 residues. CDR3 amino acids: CASSQVAGVQNEQFF. CDR3 coding DNA: TGCGCCAGCAGCCAAGTTGCGGGAGTCCAGAATGAGCAGTTCTTC.

There are many counts of this clonotype. V and J are TRBV19 and TRBJ2-2; no reliable D call. The CDR3 runs 14 residues. V lost 3 bases and J 1 base, leaving 6 bases between the germline ends. CDR1 is LNHDA, CDR2 SQIVND, per germline (reference sequence). In DNA form, the CDR3 reads TGTGCCAGTAGTATCGACTGGAACACCGGGGAGCTGTTTTTT. Amino acid sequence: CASSIDWNTGELFF.

This clonotype has at least ten counts. This chain connects TRBV11-2 to TRBJ2-1; D gene uncertain. The length of the CDR3 is 13 residues. Trimming cost V 3 bases and J 7 bases, with 10 bases left between them. Germline CDR1 SGHAT, CDR2 FQNNGV. CDR3 nucleotide sequence: TGTGCCAGCAGCTTCGAGAGTGGTAATGAGCAGTTCTTC. It encodes CASSFESGNEQFF.

In regard to this clonotype: A much larger clone lies a single base off, so this may be a read error. The genes are TRBV6-5 and TRBJ2-1; TRBD2 matches 11 bases. Germline-derived CDR1 and CDR2 are MNHEY and SVGAGI. This CDR3 spans 16 amino acids. The CDR3 loop reads CASSLNSGGAYNEQLF. The CDR3 bases are TGTGCCAGCAGCCTCAATAGCGGGGGGGCTTACAATGAGCAGCTCTTC.

The gene calls are TRBV20-1 and TRBJ1-1; the D is unclear. Germline CDR1 is DFQATT and CDR2 is SNEGSKA (reference sequence). CDR3 length equals 14 residues. Trimming pared 0 bases from V and 1 base from J, leaving 9 bases between. Written as DNA, the CDR3 is TGCAGTGCTAGAGATATGCACGAGAACACTGAAGCTTTCTTT. Protein sequence: CSARDMHENTEAFF.

This clonotype was observed at least ten times. The chain links TRBV30 to TRBJ1-1; D is uncertain. CDR1 GTSNPN and CDR2 SVGIG come from the germline V gene (reference sequence). V was cut by 2 bases and J by 1 base, with 14 bases left in between. This CDR3 is 15 amino acids long. The CDR3 region is CAWSLQRTTNTEAFF. CDR3 sequence (DNA): TGTGCCTGGAGTTTACAGCGAACGACGAACACTGAAGCTTTCTTT.

This clonotype was observed a few times. This chain connects TRBV19 to TRBJ2-7; 7 bases are a match to TRBD1. V gave up 1 base and J gave up 1 base; unmatched junction bases: 1. The V gene's germline CDR1 is LNHDA and CDR2 SQIVND (reference sequence). The CDR3 loop spans 14 amino acids. The CDR3: CASSIVGQSYEQYF. The CDR3 nucleotides read TGTGCCAGTAGTATAGTGGGACAGTCCTACGAGCAGTACTTC.

This clonotype has only a few counts. V is TRBV5-6 and J is TRBJ2-2; D call uncertain. The CDR3 is 15 residues long. From germline, CDR1 is SGHDT and CDR2 YYEEEE. V was shortened by 0 bases and J by 5 bases, with 11 bases between the two germline ends. The CDR3: CASSLEARPTGELFF. CDR3 in DNA: TGTGCCAGCAGCTTGGAAGCAAGGCCTACCGGGGAGCTGTTTTTT.

This clonotype was seen repeatedly, ten times or more. The chain is built from TRBV11-2 and TRBJ2-1; TRBD2 might be the D (5 bases). V lost 3 bases and J 10 bases, leaving 16 bases between the germline ends. CDR1 is SGHAT, CDR2 FQNNGV, per germline. The CDR3 consists of 14 residues. CDR3 region: CASSFGPAEGEQFF. In DNA, the CDR3 is TGTGCCAGCAGCTTTGGTCCCGCCGAGGGAGAGCAGTTCTTC.

There are many counts of this clonotype. In DNA, the CDR3 is TGTGCCAGCAGTGATTTAGGTTCACCCCTCCACTTT. This codes for CASSDLGSPLHF. V gene TRBV6-1 combines with J gene TRBJ1-6; D is ambiguous. CDR1 is MNHNS and CDR2 is SASEGT in the germline V gene. V was shortened by 3 bases and J by 9 bases, with 6 bases between the two germline ends. The CDR3 runs to 12 residues.

The V and J genes are TRBV18 and TRBJ2-7, with unresolved D. The CDR3 runs 14 residues. V lost 0 bases and J lost 2, with 8 bases in between. Germline values: CDR1 KGHSH, CDR2 LQKENI. The CDR3 region is CASSPPILAYEQYF. The DNA of the CDR3 is TGTGCCAGCTCACCACCCATACTTGCCTACGAGCAGTACTTC.

This clonotype was counted ten times or more. V usage is TRBV29-1 and J usage is TRBJ1-4, with unresolved D. Trimming shortened V by 1 base and J by 4 bases, and 4 bases separated the two germline ends. Germline CDR1 reads SQVTM; CDR2 reads ANQGSEA. The CDR3 sequence is 12 residues long. The CDR3: CSVEGNNEKLFF. The DNA of the CDR3 is TGCAGCGTTGAAGGGAATAATGAAAAACTGTTTTTT.

This clonotype was observed once. This sequence joins TRBV9 and TRBJ2-6; D unclear. Germline CDR1 is SGDLS and CDR2 is YYNGEE. The CDR3 length is 12 residues. In DNA form, the CDR3 reads TGTGTCAGGTCTTTGGGGGCCAACGTCCTGACTTTC. Translation gives CVRSLGANVLTF.